This record covers a single TCR beta chain. Its antigen is not identified. An Oncomine TCR Beta short-read assay was used to sequence the DNA from cultured CD4+ T cells. A single record per CDR3 protein comes from TCRdb applying MiXCR to the PCR reads. The sample records over 10,000 distinct CDR3 sequences, roughly half being singletons. The data were obtained in a study of vaccination and CD4 T cells after COVID-19. About the research overall: Cultures designated as controls were supplied with a CEFX pool, an HIV-1 Nef pool, or no peptide.

Treatment here: roughly ten-day PBMC culture with coronavirus spike peptide pools or control peptides (ViraFEST assay). Material: CD4+ T cells from blood, cultured in vitro. The receptor's source is a human donor who had recovered from COVID-19.

The CDR3 sequence is CASSLGGLERGRYEQYF. The DNA of the CDR3 is TGTGCCAGCAGCTTAGGTGGACTTGAACGGGGGAGATACGAGCAGTACTTC. The chain is built from TRBV7-6 and TRBJ2-7; TRBD2 might be the D (6 bases). Germline loops: CDR1 SGHVS, CDR2 FNYEAQ. This CDR3 is built from 17 residues. V was pared by 1 base and J by 4 bases, with 20 bases between.